The following is a T cell receptor (beta chain) sequence with its context. Its antigen is undetermined. Cultured CD4+ T cell DNA was sequenced using the Oncomine TCR Beta short-read assay. TCRdb used MiXCR to reprocess the PCR reads, holding one entry per CDR3 protein. The sample lists nearly 15,000 distinct CDR3 sequences; roughly 28% were seen once. From germline, CDR1 is MNHNS and CDR2 SASEGT. Trimming took 6 bases from V and 2 from J, leaving 18 bases between them. The CDR3 has 16 residues. These data come from a study of vaccination and CD4 T cells after COVID-19. Overall study results and limits: There was no significant change from 21 to 38 median reactive clonotypes. A median of approximately 88% of reactive clones, in convalescent patients, became evident only post-vaccination.

Indicated treatment: roughly 11-day PBMC culture with coronavirus spike peptide pools or control peptides (ViraFEST assay). The chain employs TRBV6-1 and TRBJ2-3; TRBD1 is a possible D gene (6 bases). The sequence derives from a human donor with COVID-19. Specimen: cultured CD4+ T cells from blood. This chain's CDR3 is CASSPGTHTSTDTQYF. The DNA for the CDR3 is TGTGCCAGCAGCCCCGGGACACATACTTCCACAGATACGCAGTATTTT.